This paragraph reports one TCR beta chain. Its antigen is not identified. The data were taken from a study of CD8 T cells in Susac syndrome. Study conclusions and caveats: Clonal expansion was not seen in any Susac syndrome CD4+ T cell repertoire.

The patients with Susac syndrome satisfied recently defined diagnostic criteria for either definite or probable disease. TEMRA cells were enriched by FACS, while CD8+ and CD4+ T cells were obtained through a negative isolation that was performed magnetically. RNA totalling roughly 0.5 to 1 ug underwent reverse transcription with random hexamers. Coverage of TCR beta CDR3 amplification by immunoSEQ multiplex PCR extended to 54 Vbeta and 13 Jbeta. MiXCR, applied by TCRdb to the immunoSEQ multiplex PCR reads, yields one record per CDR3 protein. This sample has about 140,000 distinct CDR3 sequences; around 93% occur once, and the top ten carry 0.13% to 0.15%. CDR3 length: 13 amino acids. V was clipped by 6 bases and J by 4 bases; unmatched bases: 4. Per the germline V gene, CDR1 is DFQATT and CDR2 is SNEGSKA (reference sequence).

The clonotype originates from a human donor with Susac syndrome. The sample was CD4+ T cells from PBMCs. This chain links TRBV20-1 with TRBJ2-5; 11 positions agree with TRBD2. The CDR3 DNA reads TGCAGTGCCAGACTAGCGGGACGAGAGACCCAGTACTTC. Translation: CSARLAGRETQYF.